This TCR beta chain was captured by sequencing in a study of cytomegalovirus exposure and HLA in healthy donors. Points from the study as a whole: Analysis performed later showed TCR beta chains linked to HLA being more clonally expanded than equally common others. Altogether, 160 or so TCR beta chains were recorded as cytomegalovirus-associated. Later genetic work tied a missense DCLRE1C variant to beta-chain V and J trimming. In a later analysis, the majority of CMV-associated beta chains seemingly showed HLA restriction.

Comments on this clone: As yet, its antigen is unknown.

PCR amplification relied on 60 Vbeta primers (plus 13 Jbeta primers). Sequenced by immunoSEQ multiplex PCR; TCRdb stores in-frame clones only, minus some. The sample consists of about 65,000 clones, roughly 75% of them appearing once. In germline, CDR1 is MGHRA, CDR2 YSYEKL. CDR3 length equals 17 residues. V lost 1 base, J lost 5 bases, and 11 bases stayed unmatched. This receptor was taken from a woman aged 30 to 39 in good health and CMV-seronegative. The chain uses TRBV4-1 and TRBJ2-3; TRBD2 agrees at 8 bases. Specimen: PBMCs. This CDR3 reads CASSQAGGHGGQDTQYF. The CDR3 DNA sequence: TGCGCCAGCAGCCAAGCGGGGGGGCACGGAGGACAAGATACGCAGTATTTT.